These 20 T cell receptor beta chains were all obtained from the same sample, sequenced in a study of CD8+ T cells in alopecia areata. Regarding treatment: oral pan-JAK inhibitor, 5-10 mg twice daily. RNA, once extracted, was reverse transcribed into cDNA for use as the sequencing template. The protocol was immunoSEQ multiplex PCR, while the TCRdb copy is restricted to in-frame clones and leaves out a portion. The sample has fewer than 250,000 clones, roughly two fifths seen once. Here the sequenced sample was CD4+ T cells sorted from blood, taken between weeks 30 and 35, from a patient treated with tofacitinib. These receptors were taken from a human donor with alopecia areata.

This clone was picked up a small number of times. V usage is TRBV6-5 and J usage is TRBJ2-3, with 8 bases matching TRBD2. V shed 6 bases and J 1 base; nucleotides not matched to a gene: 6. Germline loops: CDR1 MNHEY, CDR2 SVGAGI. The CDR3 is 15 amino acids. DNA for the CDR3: TGTGCCAGCAGCCTCAGCGGGGGCCGCACAGATACGCAGTATTTT. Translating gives CASSLSGGRTDTQYF.

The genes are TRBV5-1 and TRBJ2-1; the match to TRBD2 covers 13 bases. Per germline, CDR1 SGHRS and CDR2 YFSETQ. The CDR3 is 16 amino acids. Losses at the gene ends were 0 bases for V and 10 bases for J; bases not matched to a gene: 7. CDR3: CASSLGLAGGTDEQFF. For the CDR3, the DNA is TGCGCCAGCAGCTTGGGACTAGCGGGGGGAACCGACGAGCAGTTCTTC.

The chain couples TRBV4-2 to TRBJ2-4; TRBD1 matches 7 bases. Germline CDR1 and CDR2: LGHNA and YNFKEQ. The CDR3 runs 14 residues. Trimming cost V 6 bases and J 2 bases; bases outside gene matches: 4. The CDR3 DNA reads TGTGCCAGCAGTACAGGGGAATCCAAAAACATTCAGTACTTC. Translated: CASSTGESKNIQYF.

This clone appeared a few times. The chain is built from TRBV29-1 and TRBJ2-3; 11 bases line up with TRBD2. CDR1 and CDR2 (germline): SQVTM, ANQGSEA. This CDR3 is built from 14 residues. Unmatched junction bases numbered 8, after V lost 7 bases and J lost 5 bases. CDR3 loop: CSGLAGGPGDTQYF. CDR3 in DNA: TGCAGCGGCTTAGCGGGGGGGCCGGGAGATACGCAGTATTTT.

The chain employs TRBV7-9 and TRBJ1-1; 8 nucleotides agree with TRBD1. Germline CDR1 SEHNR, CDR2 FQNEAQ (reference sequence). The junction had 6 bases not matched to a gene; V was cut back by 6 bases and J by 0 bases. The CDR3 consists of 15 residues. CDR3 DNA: TGTGCCAGCAGTCGGACAGGGCAAATGAACACTGAAGCTTTCTTT. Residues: CASSRTGQMNTEAFF.

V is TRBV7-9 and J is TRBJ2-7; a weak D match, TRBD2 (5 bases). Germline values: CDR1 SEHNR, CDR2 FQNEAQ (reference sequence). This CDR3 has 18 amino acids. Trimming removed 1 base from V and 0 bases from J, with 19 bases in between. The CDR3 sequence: CASSLGRSGAARSYEQYF. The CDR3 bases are TGTGCCAGCAGCTTAGGTCGGTCAGGAGCGGCTCGCTCCTACGAGCAGTACTTC.

The CDR3 is CAWSVLQESEQYF. The DNA of the CDR3 is TGTGCCTGGAGTGTACTTCAGGAGTCCGAGCAGTACTTC. This chain links TRBV30 with TRBJ2-7, with D unclear. Germline V gene lookup returns CDR1 GTSNPN and CDR2 SVGIG (reference sequence). The CDR3 contains 13 residues. V gave up 0 bases and J gave up 6 bases, with 12 bases separating them.

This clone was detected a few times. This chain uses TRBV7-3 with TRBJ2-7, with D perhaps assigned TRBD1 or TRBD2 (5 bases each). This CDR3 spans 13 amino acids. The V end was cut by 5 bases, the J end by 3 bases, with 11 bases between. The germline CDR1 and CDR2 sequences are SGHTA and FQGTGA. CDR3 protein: CASSGGPNYEQYF. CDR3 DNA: TGTGCCAGCAGCGGGGGACCGAACTACGAGCAGTACTTC.

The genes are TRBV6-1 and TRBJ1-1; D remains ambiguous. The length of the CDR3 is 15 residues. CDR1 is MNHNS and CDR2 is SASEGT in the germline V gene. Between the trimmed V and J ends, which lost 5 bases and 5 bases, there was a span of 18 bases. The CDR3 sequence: CASSSREYKGTEAFF. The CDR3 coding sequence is TGTGCCAGCAGTTCCCGAGAGTATAAAGGAACTGAAGCTTTCTTT.

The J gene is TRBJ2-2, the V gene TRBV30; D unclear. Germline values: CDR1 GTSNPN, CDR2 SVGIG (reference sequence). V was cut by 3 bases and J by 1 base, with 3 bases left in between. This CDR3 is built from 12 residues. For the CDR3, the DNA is TGTGCCTGGAGGGTGAACACCGGGGAGCTGTTTTTT. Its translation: CAWRVNTGELFF.

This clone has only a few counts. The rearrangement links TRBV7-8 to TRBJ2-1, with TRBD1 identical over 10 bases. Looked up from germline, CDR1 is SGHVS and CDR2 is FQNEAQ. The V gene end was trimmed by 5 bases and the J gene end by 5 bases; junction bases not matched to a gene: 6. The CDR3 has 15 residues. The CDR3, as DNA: TGTGCCAGCAGCCAGGACAGGGGGATGAACAATGAGCAGTTCTTC. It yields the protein CASSQDRGMNNEQFF.

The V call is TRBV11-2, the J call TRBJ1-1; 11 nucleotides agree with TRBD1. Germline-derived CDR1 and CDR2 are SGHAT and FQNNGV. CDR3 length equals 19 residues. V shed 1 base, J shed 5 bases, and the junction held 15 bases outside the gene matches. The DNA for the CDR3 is TGTGCCAGCAGCTTAGGAGGGACAGGGGGAGGATCAGTTAGGACTGAAGCTTTCTTT. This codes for CASSLGGTGGGSVRTEAFF.

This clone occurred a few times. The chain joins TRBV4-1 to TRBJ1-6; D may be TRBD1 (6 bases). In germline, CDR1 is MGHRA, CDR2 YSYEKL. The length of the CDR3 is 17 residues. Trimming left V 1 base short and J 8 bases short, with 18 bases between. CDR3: CASSQGGKGQGDSPLHF. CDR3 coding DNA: TGCGCCAGCAGCCAAGGTGGAAAGGGACAAGGGGATTCACCCCTCCACTTT.

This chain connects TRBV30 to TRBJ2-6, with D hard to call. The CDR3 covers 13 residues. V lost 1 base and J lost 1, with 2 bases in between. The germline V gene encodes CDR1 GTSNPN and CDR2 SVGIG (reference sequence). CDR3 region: CAWSESGANVLTF. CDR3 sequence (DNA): TGTGCCTGGAGTGAGTCTGGGGCCAACGTCCTGACTTTC.

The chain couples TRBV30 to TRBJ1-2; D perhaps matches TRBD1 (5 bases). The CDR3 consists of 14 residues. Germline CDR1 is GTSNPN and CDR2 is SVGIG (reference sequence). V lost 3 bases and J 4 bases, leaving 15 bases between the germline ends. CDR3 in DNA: TGTGCCTGGAGGACCACAGGAGCCGTCTATGGCTACACCTTC. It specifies CAWRTTGAVYGYTF.

CDR3 amino acids: CASRRDSHRTGELFF. Written as DNA, the CDR3 is TGTGCCAGCAGAAGGGACAGTCACCGCACCGGGGAGCTGTTTTTT. V and J are TRBV6-5 and TRBJ2-2, with 7 bases that match TRBD1. CDR1 is MNHEY, CDR2 SVGAGI, per germline. This CDR3 comprises 15 residues. J lost 4 bases, V lost 6 bases, and 8 bases had no gene match.

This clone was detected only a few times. The CDR3 DNA reads TGTGCCTGGAGTGTGGGAGGGTCCAAAAACATTCAGTACTTC. Encoded protein: CAWSVGGSKNIQYF. V usage is TRBV30 and J usage is TRBJ2-4, with 7 bases that match TRBD2. This CDR3 spans 14 amino acids. The trim removed 0 bases at V and 2 bases at J, leaving 1 base unmatched. From germline, CDR1 is GTSNPN and CDR2 SVGIG (reference sequence).

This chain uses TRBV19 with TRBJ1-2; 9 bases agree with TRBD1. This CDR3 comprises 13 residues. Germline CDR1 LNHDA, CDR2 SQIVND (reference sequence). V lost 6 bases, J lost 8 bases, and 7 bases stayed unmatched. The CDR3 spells CASRGQGRGGYTF. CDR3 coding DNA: TGTGCCAGTAGAGGACAGGGGAGAGGAGGCTACACCTTC.

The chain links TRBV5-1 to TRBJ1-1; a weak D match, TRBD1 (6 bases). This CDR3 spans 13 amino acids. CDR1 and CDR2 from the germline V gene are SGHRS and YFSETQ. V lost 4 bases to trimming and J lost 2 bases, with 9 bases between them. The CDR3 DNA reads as TGCGCCAGCAGCCAGGGACAAAACACTGAAGCTTTCTTT. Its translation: CASSQGQNTEAFF.

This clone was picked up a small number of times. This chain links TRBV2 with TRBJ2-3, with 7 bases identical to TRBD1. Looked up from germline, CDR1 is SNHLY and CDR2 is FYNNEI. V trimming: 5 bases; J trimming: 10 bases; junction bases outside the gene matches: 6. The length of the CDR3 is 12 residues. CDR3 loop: CASSNSGTAQYF. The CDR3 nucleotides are TGTGCCAGCAGTAATTCCGGGACAGCGCAGTATTTT. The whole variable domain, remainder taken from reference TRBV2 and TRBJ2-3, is EPEVTQTPSHQVTQMGQEVILRCVPISNHLYFYWYRQILGQKVEFLVSFYNNEISEKSEIFDDQFSVERPDGSNFTLKIRSTKLEDSAMYFCASSNSGTAQYFGPGTRLTVL.